The 16 T cell receptor beta chains below all came from one sample that was sequenced in a study of spatial heterogeneity in lung cancer. Time point here: sample taken at primary tumor resection. Tumor, nontumor lung or frozen PBMC supplied whole RNA, sequenced without sorting. TCRdb processed the 5' RACE reads anew with MiXCR; each CDR3 protein has one entry. The sample yields under 75,000 distinct CDR3 sequences, 13% seen once. Specimen: PBMCs, collected at surgery. The origin of the receptors is a male donor with early-stage non-small cell lung cancer.

This clonotype was found many times. J is TRBJ2-2 and V is TRBV20-1; D is ambiguous. CDR1 and CDR2 from the germline V gene are DFQATT and SNEGSKA (reference sequence). V lost 6 bases to trimming and J lost 3 bases, with 8 bases between them. The CDR3 runs 12 residues. CDR3 in amino acids: CSAQAHTGELFF. The CDR3 DNA follows: TGCAGTGCCCAGGCCCACACCGGGGAGCTGTTTTTT.

This clonotype was detected once. This chain joins TRBV4-1 and TRBJ2-2, with a possible D match to TRBD1 (7 bases). The V gene lost 5 bases and the J gene lost 3 bases, with 19 bases spanning the gap. CDR3 length equals 17 residues. CDR1 and CDR2 (germline): MGHRA, YSYEKL. The CDR3 sequence: CASSSSMGRGDTGELFF. For the CDR3, the DNA is TGCGCCAGCAGCTCAAGTATGGGCAGGGGGGACACCGGGGAGCTGTTTTTT.

The rearrangement uses TRBV11-2 and TRBJ2-3; D possibly corresponds to TRBD1 (6 bases). V lost 3 bases and J 0 bases, leaving 13 bases between the germline ends. Germline CDR1 reads SGHAT; CDR2 reads FQNNGV. This CDR3 has 16 amino acids. As DNA, the CDR3 is TGTGCCAGCAGCTTGGGGGCAGGAGCTAGCACAGATACGCAGTATTTT. Amino acids: CASSLGAGASTDTQYF.

By proportion, this clonotype is medium-sized. This rearrangement joins TRBV11-2 to TRBJ2-3; no reliable D call. This CDR3 is 14 amino acids long. CDR1 and CDR2 from the germline V gene are SGHAT and FQNNGV. V lost 3 bases, J lost 2 bases, and 9 bases lay in between. The DNA of the CDR3 is TGTGCCAGCAGCTTTAAATCGAACACAGATACGCAGTATTTT. Its protein is CASSFKSNTDTQYF.

This clonotype was counted a few times. V gene TRBV19 combines with J gene TRBJ2-1; 9 bases fit TRBD2. CDR3 size: 15 residues. The V gene's germline CDR1 is LNHDA and CDR2 SQIVND (reference sequence). Trimming cost V 5 bases and J 7 bases; bases outside gene matches: 9. The CDR3 loop reads CASSPNSGRRNEQFF. In nucleotides, the CDR3 is TGTGCCAGTAGTCCCAACAGCGGGAGGCGAAATGAGCAGTTCTTC.

The chain joins TRBV7-2 to TRBJ1-5, with a possible D match to TRBD1 (6 bases). Trimming cost V 6 bases and J 1 base, with 10 bases left between them. This CDR3 has 14 residues. Per germline, CDR1 SGHTA and CDR2 FQGNSA. This CDR3 is CASSFTGSNQPQHF. Here the CDR3 DNA reads TGTGCCAGCAGTTTTACAGGGAGCAATCAGCCCCAGCATTTT.

V and J are TRBV29-1 and TRBJ2-2; tentative D call: TRBD1 (5 bases). Germline V gives CDR1 SQVTM, CDR2 ANQGSEA. The CDR3 extends over 12 amino acids. The V and J ends lost 4 bases and 6 bases respectively, with 9 bases between them. CDR3 nucleotides: TGCAGCGTTGGGTCAGGGTCCGGGGAGCTGTTTTTT. Its protein is CSVGSGSGELFF.

This clonotype was seen many times. The chain joins TRBV20-1 to TRBJ1-1; D gene unclear. Per the germline V gene, CDR1 is DFQATT and CDR2 is SNEGSKA (reference sequence). Trimming removed 1 base at V and 1 base at J, with 7 bases between. This CDR3 region has 13 residues. CDR3 residues: CSARGSPNTEAFF. The CDR3, as DNA: TGCAGTGCTAGAGGGTCCCCGAACACTGAAGCTTTCTTT.

In its sample, this clonotype was seen a few times. J is TRBJ1-1 and V is TRBV4-1, with D hard to call. Germline-derived CDR1 and CDR2 are MGHRA and YSYEKL. Trimming took 5 bases from V and 1 from J, leaving 20 bases between them. The CDR3 runs to 17 residues. The DNA for the CDR3 is TGCGCCAGCAGCACGCGGAGGCAGGAGGGCCCGAACACTGAAGCTTTCTTT. It yields the protein CASSTRRQEGPNTEAFF.

The chain employs TRBV9 and TRBJ2-2; D not certain. V lost 0 bases, J lost 5 bases, and 8 bases lay in between. The CDR3 is 14 amino acids. Germline loops: CDR1 SGDLS, CDR2 YYNGEE. The CDR3 DNA sequence: TGTGCCAGCAGCGTAGGGTCGTCTACCGGGGAGCTGTTTTTT. This sequence encodes CASSVGSSTGELFF.

The CDR3 DNA sequence: TGTGCCAGCAGTCGACCGGGACAGGGTTTTGGAAACACCATATATTTT. Encoded protein: CASSRPGQGFGNTIYF. This chain uses TRBV12-3 or TRBV12-4 with TRBJ1-3, with 9 nucleotides matching TRBD1. This CDR3 comprises 16 residues. Trimming removed 5 bases from V and 3 bases from J; junction bases left unmatched: 8.

This clonotype was counted at least ten times. V and J are TRBV10-3 and TRBJ2-5; 10 bases are shared with TRBD1. With V trimmed by 3 bases and J by 4 bases, 8 bases remained unmatched. From germline, CDR1 is ENHRY and CDR2 SYGVKD. The CDR3 is 16 amino acids. The CDR3 spells CAISDPRTGGLETQYF. The CDR3 bases are TGTGCCATCAGTGACCCCCGGACAGGGGGTTTAGAGACCCAGTACTTC.

The chain links TRBV24-1 to TRBJ2-3; D not certain. CDR1 and CDR2 (germline): KGHDR, SFDVKD. Trimming took 2 bases from V and 13 from J, leaving 12 bases between them. This CDR3 is 12 amino acids long. The CDR3 sequence: CATSDYGKPEYF. The DNA of the CDR3 is TGTGCCACCAGTGATTACGGTAAACCGGAGTATTTT.

This clonotype was observed many times. The chain recombines TRBV27 with TRBJ1-5; D is ambiguous. This CDR3 is 13 amino acids long. Germline V lookup: CDR1 MNHEY, CDR2 SMNVEV (reference sequence). V shed 3 bases and J shed 3 bases, with 6 bases lying between them. In DNA form, the CDR3 reads TGTGCCAGCAGTTTTGGGATCAATCAGCCCCAGCATTTT. Translation: CASSFGINQPQHF.

This clonotype was recorded at least ten times. The chain combines TRBV20-1 with TRBJ2-7, with D perhaps given as TRBD1 or TRBD2 (7 bases each). The CDR3 loop spans 11 amino acids. Germline loops: CDR1 DFQATT, CDR2 SNEGSKA (reference sequence). The CDR3 reads CSARGGGEQYF. DNA for the CDR3: TGCAGCGCCAGGGGGGGAGGCGAGCAGTACTTC.

In its sample, this clonotype was seen a few times. V gene TRBV7-9 combines with J gene TRBJ1-2; TRBD1 matches 7 bases. V shed 4 bases, J shed 2 bases, and the junction held 4 bases outside the gene matches. Germline CDR1 SEHNR, CDR2 FQNEAQ (reference sequence). The length of the CDR3 is 14 residues. Here the CDR3 DNA reads TGTGCCAGCAGCTCACAGGGGAAGAACTATGGCTACACCTTC. This gives the protein CASSSQGKNYGYTF. The whole variable domain, remainder taken from reference TRBV7-9 and TRBJ1-2, is DTGVSQNPRHKITKRGQNVTFRCDPISEHNRLYWYRQTLGQGPEFLTYFQNEAQLEKSRLLSDRFSAERPKGSFSTLEIQRTEQGDSAMYLCASSSQGKNYGYTFGSGTRLTVV.